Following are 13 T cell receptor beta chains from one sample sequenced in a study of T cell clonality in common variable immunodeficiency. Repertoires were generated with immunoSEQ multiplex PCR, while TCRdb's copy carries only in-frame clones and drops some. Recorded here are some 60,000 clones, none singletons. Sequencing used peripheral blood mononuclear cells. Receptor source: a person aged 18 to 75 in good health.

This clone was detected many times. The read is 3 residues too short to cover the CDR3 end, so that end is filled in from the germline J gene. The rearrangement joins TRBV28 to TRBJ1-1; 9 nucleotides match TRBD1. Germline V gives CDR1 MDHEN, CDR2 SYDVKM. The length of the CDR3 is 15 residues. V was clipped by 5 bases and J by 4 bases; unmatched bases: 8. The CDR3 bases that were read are TGTGCCAGCAGTGTAACAGGGGGCGCAGGCACTGAA. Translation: CASSVTGGAGTE. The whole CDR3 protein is CASSVTGGAGTEAFF.

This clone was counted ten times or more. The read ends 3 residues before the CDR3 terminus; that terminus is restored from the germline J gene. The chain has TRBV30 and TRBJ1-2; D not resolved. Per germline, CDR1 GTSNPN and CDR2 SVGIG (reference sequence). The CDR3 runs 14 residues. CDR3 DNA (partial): TGTGCCTGGAGTGAAGTAGATTTTTTCGATGAC. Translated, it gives CAWSEVDFFDD. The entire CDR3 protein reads CAWSEVDFFDDYTF.

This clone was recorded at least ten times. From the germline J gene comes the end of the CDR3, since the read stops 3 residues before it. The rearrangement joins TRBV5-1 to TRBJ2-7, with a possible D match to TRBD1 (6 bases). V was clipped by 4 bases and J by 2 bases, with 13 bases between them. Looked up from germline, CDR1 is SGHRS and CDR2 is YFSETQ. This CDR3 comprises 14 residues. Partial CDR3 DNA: TGCGCCAGCAGCATTCCAGGGGTGGCCTACGAG. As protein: CASSIPGVAYE. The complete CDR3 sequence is CASSIPGVAYEQYF.

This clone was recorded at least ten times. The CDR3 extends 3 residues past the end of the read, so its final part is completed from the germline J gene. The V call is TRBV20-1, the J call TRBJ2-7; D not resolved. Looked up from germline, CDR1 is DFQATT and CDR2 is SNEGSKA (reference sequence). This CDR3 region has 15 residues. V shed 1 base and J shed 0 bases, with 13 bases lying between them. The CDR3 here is CSARGVGTRSYEQYF. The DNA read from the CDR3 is TGCAGTGCTAGAGGGGTGGGCACGCGCTCCTACGAG.

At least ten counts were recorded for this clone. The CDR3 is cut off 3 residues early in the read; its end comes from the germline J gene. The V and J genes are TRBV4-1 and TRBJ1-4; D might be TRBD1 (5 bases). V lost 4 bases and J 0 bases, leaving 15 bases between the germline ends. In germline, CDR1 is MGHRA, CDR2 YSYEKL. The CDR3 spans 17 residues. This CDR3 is CASSPRQNTATNEKLFF. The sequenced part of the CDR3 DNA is TGCGCCAGCAGCCCGCGACAGAACACCGCAACTAATGAAAAA.

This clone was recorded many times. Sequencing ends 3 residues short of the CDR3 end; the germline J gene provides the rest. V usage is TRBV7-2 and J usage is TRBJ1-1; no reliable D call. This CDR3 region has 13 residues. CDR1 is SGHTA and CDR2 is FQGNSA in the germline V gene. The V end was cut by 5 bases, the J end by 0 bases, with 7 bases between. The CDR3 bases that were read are TGTGCCAGCAGCACACAGTTGAACACTGAA. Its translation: CASSTQLNTE. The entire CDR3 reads CASSTQLNTEAFF.

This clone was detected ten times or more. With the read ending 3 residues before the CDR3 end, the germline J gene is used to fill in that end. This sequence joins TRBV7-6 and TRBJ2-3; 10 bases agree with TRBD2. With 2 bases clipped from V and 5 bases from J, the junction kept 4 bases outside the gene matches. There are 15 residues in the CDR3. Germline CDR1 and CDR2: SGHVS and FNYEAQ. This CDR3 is CASSLLAGAQDTQYF. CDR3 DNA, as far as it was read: TGTGCCAGCAGCTTACTAGCGGGAGCGCAAGATACG.

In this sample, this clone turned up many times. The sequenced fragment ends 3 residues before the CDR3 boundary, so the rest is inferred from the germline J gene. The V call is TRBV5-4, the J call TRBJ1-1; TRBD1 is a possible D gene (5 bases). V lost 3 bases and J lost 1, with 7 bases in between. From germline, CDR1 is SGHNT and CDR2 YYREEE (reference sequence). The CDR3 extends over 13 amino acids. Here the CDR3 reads CASSWGGNTEAFF. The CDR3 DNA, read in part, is TGTGCCAGCAGCTGGGGGGGGAACACTGAA.

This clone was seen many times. This chain's CDR3 is CASSFGTDQETQYF. The covered CDR3 bases are TGCGCCAGCAGCTTCGGGACAGACCAAGAGACC. The chain is built from TRBV5-1 and TRBJ2-5, with TRBD1 matching over 7 bases. The CDR3 end is not reached by the read, which stops 3 residues before it; the germline J gene fills it in. Germline V gene sequence: CDR1 SGHRS, CDR2 YFSETQ. The CDR3 has 14 residues. Unmatched junction bases numbered 1, after V lost 2 bases and J lost 0 bases.

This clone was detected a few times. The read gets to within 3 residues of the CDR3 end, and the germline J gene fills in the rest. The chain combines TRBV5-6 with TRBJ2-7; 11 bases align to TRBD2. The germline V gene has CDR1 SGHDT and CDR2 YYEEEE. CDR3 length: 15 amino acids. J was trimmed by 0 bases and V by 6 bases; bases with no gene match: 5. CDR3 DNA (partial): TGTGCCAGCACCCCAACTAGCGGGAGCTCCTACGAG. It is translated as CASTPTSGSSYE. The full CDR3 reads CASTPTSGSSYEQYF.

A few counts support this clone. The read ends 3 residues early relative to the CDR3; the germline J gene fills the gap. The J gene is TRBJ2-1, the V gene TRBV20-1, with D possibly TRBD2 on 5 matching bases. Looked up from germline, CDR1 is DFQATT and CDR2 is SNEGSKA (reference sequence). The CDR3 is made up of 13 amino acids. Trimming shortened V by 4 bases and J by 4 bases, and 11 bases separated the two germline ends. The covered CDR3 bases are TGCAGTGCTATCAGCGGATTGTACAATGAG. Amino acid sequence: CSAISGLYNE. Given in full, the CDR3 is CSAISGLYNEQFF.

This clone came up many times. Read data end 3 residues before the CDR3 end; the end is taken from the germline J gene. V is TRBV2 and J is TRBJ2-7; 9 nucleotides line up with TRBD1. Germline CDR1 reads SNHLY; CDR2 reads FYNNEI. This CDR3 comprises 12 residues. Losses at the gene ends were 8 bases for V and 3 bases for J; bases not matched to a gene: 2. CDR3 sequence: CASGTGYYEQYF. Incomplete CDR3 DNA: TGTGCCAGCGGGACAGGGTACTACGAG.

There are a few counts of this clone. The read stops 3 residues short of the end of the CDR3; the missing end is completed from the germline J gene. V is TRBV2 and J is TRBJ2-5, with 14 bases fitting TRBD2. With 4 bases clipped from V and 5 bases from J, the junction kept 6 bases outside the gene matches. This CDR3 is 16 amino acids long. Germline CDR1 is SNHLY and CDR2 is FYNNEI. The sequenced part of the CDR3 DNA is TGTGCCAGCAGTGTCGGGACTAGCGGGAGCCGGGAGACC. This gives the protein CASSVGTSGSRET. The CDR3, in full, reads CASSVGTSGSRETQYF.